Following are 21 T cell receptor beta chains from one sample sequenced in a study of read filtering for tumor transcriptome and immune sequencing. From approximately 430 ng of RNA, a library with molecular barcoded alpha/delta and beta/gamma adaptors was made. TCRdb used MiXCR to reprocess the reads, holding one entry per CDR3 protein. The sample gives 55,000 to 60,000 distinct CDR3 sequences, over 9% of which show up once; 16% is in the top ten. Sequenced input: a population of CD138-negative cells sorted from bone marrow. These receptors came from a donor at least 40 years old with multiple myeloma.

In its sample, this clonotype was seen a few times. The chain couples TRBV4-1 to TRBJ1-2; tentatively, D is TRBD1 (6 bases). The germline V and J ends were trimmed by 5 bases and 1 base, with 17 bases remaining between them. This CDR3 is 16 amino acids long. Germline assignment: CDR1 MGHRA and CDR2 YSYEKL. The CDR3 loop is CASSRDIQTINYGYTF. CDR3 DNA sequence: TGCGCCAGCAGCAGGGACATCCAGACCATTAACTATGGCTACACCTTC.

This clonotype was observed many times. This chain connects TRBV7-2 to TRBJ2-1; 14 bases align to TRBD2. The CDR3 is 14 residues long. CDR1 is SGHTA and CDR2 is FQGNSA in the germline V gene. J lost 9 bases, V lost 6 bases, and 4 bases had no gene match. Here the CDR3 reads CASRRTSGGTEQFF. CDR3 bases: TGTGCCAGCAGACGGACTAGCGGGGGGACTGAGCAGTTCTTC.

This clonotype has a count of ten or more. The chain links TRBV19 to TRBJ2-1; TRBD1 might be the D (6 bases). Trimming took 6 bases from V and 4 from J, leaving 13 bases between them. CDR3 length: 14 residues. The germline V gene encodes CDR1 LNHDA and CDR2 SQIVND (reference sequence). In DNA form, the CDR3 reads TGTGCCAGTAGGGCCAGAACAGGGTACAATGAGCAGTTCTTC. The encoded protein is CASRARTGYNEQFF.

This clonotype was seen ten or more times. The chain joins TRBV29-1 to TRBJ2-2; perhaps TRBD2 as D (7 bases). CDR1 SQVTM and CDR2 ANQGSEA come from the germline V gene. This CDR3 comprises 16 residues. V was pared by 3 bases and J by 7 bases, with 21 bases between. The CDR3 region has the DNA TGCAGCGTTGAGAGCCCCTTGGGGGGGCATGTCGGGGAGCTGTTTTTT. This sequence encodes CSVESPLGGHVGELFF.

This clonotype was seen many times. The chain links TRBV4-1 to TRBJ2-7; D is unclear. The V end lost 1 base, the J end lost 4 bases, and 14 bases lay between the germline ends. This CDR3 spans 15 amino acids. Germline loops: CDR1 MGHRA, CDR2 YSYEKL. The CDR3 sequence: CASSQVAQQSYEQYF. CDR3 DNA: TGCGCCAGCAGCCAAGTCGCACAGCAGAGTTACGAGCAGTACTTC.

Regarding this clonotype: A single base separates this from a much larger clone, so it may be a read error. This rearrangement joins TRBV7-3 to TRBJ1-1; D is uncertain. This CDR3 is built from 13 residues. Germline CDR1 SGHTA, CDR2 FQGTGA. CDR3 in amino acids: CAISFSMNTEAFF. In DNA form, the CDR3 reads TGTGCCATCAGCTTTTCAATGAACACTGAAGCTTTCTTT. Full variable domain (outside the CDR3, taken from reference TRBV7-3 and TRBJ1-1): GAGVSQTPSNKVTEKGKYVELRCDPISGHTALYWYRQSLGQGPEFLIYFQGTGAADDSGLPNDRFFAVRPEGSVSTLKIQRTERGDSAVYLCAISFSMNTEAFFGQGTRLTVV.

As for this clonotype: A much bigger clone sits one base away, suggesting this may be a read error. The chain joins TRBV6-6 to TRBJ1-4; D is possibly TRBD1 (5 bases). V was trimmed by 9 bases and J by 4 bases, leaving 9 bases between them. The CDR3 contains 12 residues. Looked up from germline, CDR1 is MNHNY and CDR2 is SVGAGI (reference sequence). CDR3: CARSRDNEKLFF. In nucleotides, the CDR3 is TGTGCCAGAAGCAGGGATAATGAAAAACTGTTTTTT.

This clonotype has a count of ten or more. The chain carries TRBV12-3 or TRBV12-4 and TRBJ2-4, with D unclear. V was clipped by 6 bases and J by 0 bases, with 12 bases between them. The CDR3 loop spans 15 amino acids. CDR3 amino acids: CASSSNQKAKNIQYF. The CDR3 DNA sequence: TGTGCCAGCAGCTCGAATCAGAAAGCCAAAAACATTCAGTACTTC.

The rearrangement joins TRBV19 to TRBJ2-7; D remains unclear. Trimming took 3 bases from V and 0 from J, leaving 12 bases between them. CDR3 length: 15 residues. Germline V CDR1 and CDR2: LNHDA, SQIVND (reference sequence). The CDR3 reads CASSMLSLGSYEQYF. DNA for the CDR3: TGTGCCAGTAGTATGCTGTCCTTAGGCTCCTACGAGCAGTACTTC.

This clonotype was counted only a few times. V gene TRBV6-1 combines with J gene TRBJ2-7, with a tentative D call TRBD2 (5 bases). The CDR3 loop spans 13 amino acids. V was trimmed by 4 bases and J by 3 bases, leaving 10 bases between them. Looked up from germline, CDR1 is MNHNS and CDR2 is SASEGT. Here the CDR3 reads CASSGRTYYEQYF. CDR3 bases: TGTGCCAGCAGTGGCAGGACTTACTACGAGCAGTACTTC.

This rearrangement joins TRBV25-1 to TRBJ2-3; tentatively, D is TRBD1 (6 bases). The CDR3 is 16 residues long. Germline V gene sequence: CDR1 MGHDK, CDR2 SYGVNS. With 1 base removed from V and 3 bases from J, the gap between germline ends came to 14 bases. CDR3 nucleotide sequence: TGTGCCAGCAGTGAATCTCTCAGGGGATGGACAGATACGCAGTATTTT. It codes for CASSESLRGWTDTQYF.

This clonotype was counted many times. The V call is TRBV12-3 or TRBV12-4, the J call TRBJ1-1; 9 bases map to TRBD1. V lost 5 bases to trimming and J lost 4 bases; unmatched junction nucleotides: 11. The CDR3 spans 16 residues. The CDR3 sequence: CASSVNRGRGITEAFF. The CDR3 DNA reads as TGTGCCAGCAGTGTAAACAGGGGGCGCGGGATCACTGAAGCTTTCTTT.

The chain links TRBV5-5 to TRBJ1-2, with D uncertain. Trimming removed 0 bases at V and 4 bases at J, with 1 base between. The CDR3 has 11 residues. Germline CDR1 is SGHKS and CDR2 is YYEKEE (reference sequence). In DNA, the CDR3 is TGTGCCAGCAGCTTGGTCTATGGCTACACCTTC. Its translation is CASSLVYGYTF.

Concerning this clonotype: A much bigger clone sits one base away, suggesting this may be a read error. The chain is built from TRBV6-5 and TRBJ1-1; the D is unclear. There are 14 residues in the CDR3. The V end lost 7 bases, the J end lost 4 bases, and 16 bases lay between the germline ends. The germline V gene encodes CDR1 MNHEY and CDR2 SVGAGI. The CDR3 here is CASNRDPVTTEAFF. The CDR3 DNA follows: TGTGCCAGCAACCGGGATCCTGTGACCACTGAAGCTTTCTTT.

This clonotype was found many times. The J gene is TRBJ2-7, the V gene TRBV19; 8 nucleotides line up with TRBD2. V shed 1 base, J shed 7 bases, and the junction held 9 bases outside the gene matches. Germline V CDR1 and CDR2: LNHDA, SQIVND (reference sequence). The CDR3 length is 15 residues. CDR3 sequence (DNA): TGTGCCAGTAGTATAGTTACTAGCGGCATGAGGGAGCAGTACTTC. Its translation: CASSIVTSGMREQYF.

The table lists this clonotype with many counts. The chain is built from TRBV20-1 and TRBJ1-5, with TRBD1 identical over 9 bases. There are 18 residues in the CDR3. V trimming: 6 bases; J trimming: 7 bases; junction bases outside the gene matches: 22. The germline V gene encodes CDR1 DFQATT and CDR2 SNEGSKA (reference sequence). The DNA for the CDR3 is TGCAGTGCCATTAACCGGGACAGGGATATGGGGCGGAACCAGCCCCAGCATTTT. The encoded protein is CSAINRDRDMGRNQPQHF.

Ten or more counts support this clonotype. The rearrangement uses TRBV3-1 and TRBJ1-2, with D unclear. This CDR3 contains 14 residues. Trimming cost V 6 bases and J 2 bases, with 13 bases left between them. In germline, CDR1 is LGHDT, CDR2 YNNKEL (reference sequence). The CDR3: CASRSRAGNYGYTF. The CDR3 DNA reads as TGTGCCAGCAGAAGTAGGGCAGGCAACTATGGCTACACCTTC. The full variable domain, with the rest looked up from reference TRBV3-1 and TRBJ1-2, is DTAVSQTPKYLVTQMGNDKSIKCEQNLGHDTMYWYKQDSKKFLKIMFSYNNKELIINETVPNRFSPKSPDKAHLNLHINSLELGDSAVYFCASRSRAGNYGYTFGSGTRLTVV.

Ten or more counts support this clonotype. The chain recombines TRBV29-1 with TRBJ2-7, with 9 bases that match TRBD1. The germline V gene encodes CDR1 SQVTM and CDR2 ANQGSEA. The length of the CDR3 is 12 residues. V trimming: 7 bases; J trimming: 5 bases; junction bases outside the gene matches: 6. The CDR3 DNA is TGCAGCGGTACAGGGGGCGGGGACGAGCAGTACTTC. As protein: CSGTGGGDEQYF.

This clonotype appeared a few times. This may be a read error, as it is one base from a much larger clone. The genes are TRBV7-9 and TRBJ1-6; 7 nucleotides line up with TRBD1. Germline V gene sequence: CDR1 SEHNR, CDR2 FQNEAQ (reference sequence). V lost 4 bases to trimming and J lost 8 bases; unmatched junction nucleotides: 5. The CDR3 is 14 amino acids. CDR3 coding DNA: TGTGCCAGCAGCTGGGGACAGATTGATTCACCCCTCCACTTT. It specifies CASSWGQIDSPLHF.

This clonotype was counted at least ten times. The chain carries TRBV2 and TRBJ2-1; D gene uncertain. The CDR3 length is 14 residues. Between the trimmed V and J ends, which lost 6 bases and 3 bases, there was a span of 12 bases. Germline-derived CDR1 and CDR2 are SNHLY and FYNNEI. CDR3 DNA: TGTGCCAGCAGCCTCAACAAGGGCTACAATGAGCAGTTCTTC. Protein sequence: CASSLNKGYNEQFF.

Many counts were recorded for this clonotype. The chain carries TRBV15 and TRBJ1-1; D is unclear. CDR3 size: 14 residues. The germline CDR1 and CDR2 sequences are LNHNV and YYDKDF (reference sequence). Trimming cost V 0 bases and J 2 bases, with 7 bases left between them. CDR3: CATSRDRVNTEAFF. The DNA for the CDR3 is TGTGCCACCAGCAGAGATAGGGTAAACACTGAAGCTTTCTTT.